These 31 T cell receptor beta chains originate from one sample sequenced in a study of shared clonotypes between healthy human individuals. The protocol was immunoSEQ multiplex PCR, while the TCRdb copy is restricted to in-frame clones and leaves out a portion. The sample shows 170,000 or so clones, approximately 70% of them seen only once. The sequenced material came from memory CD4+ T cells sorted from blood. Subset specified: CD45RA-negative fraction. The source of these receptors is a man aged 25 to 40 in good health.

The V and J genes are TRBV6-5 and TRBJ1-5, with 7 bases matching TRBD1. V trimming: 6 bases; J trimming: 5 bases; junction bases outside the gene matches: 4. The germline V gene has CDR1 MNHEY and CDR2 SVGAGI. This CDR3 comprises 13 residues. The DNA for the CDR3 is TGTGCCAGCAGCGAGACAGGGTATCAGCCCCAGCATTTT. Residues: CASSETGYQPQHF.

This chain connects TRBV5-6 to TRBJ2-7; TRBD2 matches at 9 bases. The germline CDR1 and CDR2 sequences are SGHDT and YYEEEE. The CDR3 has 14 amino acids. V was pared by 2 bases and J by 6 bases, with 6 bases of the junction left unmatched. As DNA, the CDR3 is TGTGCCAGCAGCTTCCTAGCGGGATCATCCGAGCAGTACTTC. It is translated as CASSFLAGSSEQYF.

V and J are TRBV7-6 and TRBJ2-5; D gene ambiguous. CDR1 and CDR2 from the germline V gene are SGHVS and FNYEAQ. The CDR3 has 12 residues. Deletions cut 7 bases from V and 4 bases from J, with 10 bases between. In DNA form, the CDR3 reads TGTGCCAGCACCCCTTCGGCAGAGACCCAGTACTTC. This gives the protein CASTPSAETQYF. Based on the CDR3 plus reference TRBV7-6 and TRBJ2-5, the full variable domain is GAGVSQSPRYKVTKRGQDVALRCDPISGHVSLYWYRQALGQGPEFLTYFNYEAQQDKSGLPNDRFSAERPEGSISTLTIQRTEQRDSAMYRCASTPSAETQYFGPGTRLLVL.

This clone appeared a single time. The V call is TRBV9, the J call TRBJ2-1; D possibly matches TRBD1 or TRBD2 (5 bases each). Trimming removed 0 bases at V and 0 bases at J, with 16 bases between. CDR1 and CDR2 (germline): SGDLS, YYNGEE. This CDR3 region has 18 residues. As DNA, the CDR3 is TGTGCCAGCAGCGTAGAGGGGAGTTCGGCAAGCTCCTACAATGAGCAGTTCTTC. It yields the protein CASSVEGSSASSYNEQFF.

In regard to this clone: One junction end does not reproduce the germline sequence, and a read error may be involved. The J gene is TRBJ2-3, the V gene TRBV7-7; 8 bases fit TRBD2. This CDR3 contains 14 residues. The germline CDR1 and CDR2 sequences are SSHAT and FNYEAQ (reference sequence). The CDR3 loop reads CASSKTSVGDTQYF. The CDR3, as DNA: TGTGCTAGCAGCAAGACTAGCGTTGGAGATACGCAGTATTTT.

The V call is TRBV6-1, the J call TRBJ1-1; D not resolved. Germline CDR1 reads MNHNS; CDR2 reads SASEGT. This CDR3 comprises 10 residues. The ends were cut back, 6 bases at V and 7 bases at J, with 6 bases in the middle. CDR3 nucleotide sequence: TGTGCCAGCAGGGAATTTGAAGCTTTCTTT. Encoded protein: CASREFEAFF.

The sample holds a few counts of this clone. The chain links TRBV6-5 to TRBJ2-5, with 7 bases aligning to TRBD2. The CDR3 is 15 amino acids. The J segment lost 4 bases and the V segment lost 5 bases, leaving 10 bases of the junction unmatched. CDR1 is MNHEY, CDR2 SVGAGI, per germline. The CDR3: CASSRRGSVGETQYF. CDR3 sequence (DNA): TGTGCCAGCAGTCGGCGGGGGTCCGTGGGAGAGACCCAGTACTTC.

This clone showed up many times. This chain connects TRBV28 to TRBJ2-5; D might be TRBD1 (6 bases). V was trimmed by 3 bases and J by 4 bases, leaving 15 bases between them. CDR1 is MDHEN, CDR2 SYDVKM, per germline. The CDR3 loop spans 15 amino acids. CDR3 in amino acids: CASSFSKGGRETQYF. The CDR3 nucleotides are TGTGCCAGCAGTTTTTCTAAAGGGGGACGAGAGACCCAGTACTTC.

V usage is TRBV4-2 and J usage is TRBJ2-5, with 7 nucleotides matching TRBD2. The CDR3 length is 17 residues. With 1 base clipped from V and 5 bases from J, the junction kept 13 bases outside the gene matches. The germline gives CDR1 LGHNA, CDR2 YNFKEQ. Here the CDR3 reads CASSQGDEGGPWETQYF. The CDR3 nucleotides read TGTGCCAGCAGCCAAGGGGATGAGGGAGGGCCGTGGGAGACCCAGTACTTC.

The V call is TRBV5-1, the J call TRBJ2-1; 8 positions agree with TRBD2. The CDR3 loop spans 15 amino acids. Germline V gene sequence: CDR1 SGHRS, CDR2 YFSETQ. V trimming: 5 bases; J trimming: 2 bases; junction bases outside the gene matches: 6. Written as DNA, the CDR3 is TGCGCCAGCAGTAATACTAGCGGAGCCTACAATGAGCAGTTCTTC. The encoded protein is CASSNTSGAYNEQFF.

This rearrangement joins TRBV5-1 to TRBJ2-1, with D perhaps being TRBD1 or TRBD2 (5 bases each). The CDR3 runs to 16 residues. Germline V gene data show CDR1 as SGHRS and CDR2 as YFSETQ. Trimming removed 3 bases at V and 2 bases at J, with 15 bases between. DNA for the CDR3: TGCGCCAGCAGCTCTGGGGCTAGCTCCCCCTACAATGAGCAGTTCTTC. It specifies CASSSGASSPYNEQFF.

The V and J genes are TRBV6-1 and TRBJ1-5, with D unresolved. Germline CDR1 is MNHNS and CDR2 is SASEGT. Trimming took 2 bases from V and 4 from J, leaving 15 bases between them. This CDR3 is 16 amino acids long. The CDR3 DNA reads TGTGCCAGCAGTGAAATGTCGGGCAGCTTTAATCAGCCCCAGCATTTT. Translated: CASSEMSGSFNQPQHF.

This chain links TRBV10-3 with TRBJ2-3; D call uncertain. The germline V gene encodes CDR1 ENHRY and CDR2 SYGVKD. V was trimmed by 7 bases and J by 0 bases, leaving 11 bases between them. The CDR3 runs 14 residues. The CDR3 loop reads CAINDGLSTDTQYF. CDR3 sequence (DNA): TGTGCCATCAATGACGGGCTGAGCACAGATACGCAGTATTTT.

This clone was seen a handful of times. The chain employs TRBV5-6 and TRBJ2-7; D is possibly TRBD2 (5 bases). Trimming removed 3 bases from V and 3 bases from J, with 19 bases in between. The CDR3 consists of 16 residues. CDR1 and CDR2 (germline): SGHDT, YYEEEE. The CDR3 nucleotides read TGTGCCAGCAGCTCCCGAGGGCGGTCCGCCTTCTACGAGCAGTACTTC. Its translation: CASSSRGRSAFYEQYF.

The rearrangement uses TRBV15 and TRBJ1-5; maybe TRBD1 (5 bases). CDR3 length: 15 residues. CDR1 and CDR2 from the germline V gene are LNHNV and YYDKDF (reference sequence). V gave up 1 base and J gave up 7 bases, with 14 bases separating them. The CDR3, as DNA: TGTGCCACCAGCAGAGGGGTTCGGGGCTCCCAGCCCCAGCATTTT. Translating it yields CATSRGVRGSQPQHF.

This rearrangement joins TRBV11-2 to TRBJ2-2; D call uncertain. Trimming took 1 base from V and 5 from J, leaving 8 bases between them. The CDR3 has 14 amino acids. Germline V lookup: CDR1 SGHAT, CDR2 FQNNGV. CDR3: CASSLGYGTGELFF. DNA of the CDR3: TGTGCCAGCAGCTTAGGTTACGGAACCGGGGAGCTGTTTTTT.

This rearrangement joins TRBV6-6 to TRBJ2-7; the D gene is possibly TRBD1 (7 bases). The CDR3 has 14 residues. V was clipped by 6 bases and J by 11 bases, with 23 bases between them. The germline V gene encodes CDR1 MNHNY and CDR2 SVGAGI (reference sequence). The CDR3 nucleotides read TGTGCCAGCAGCCAGGCGGGACAGAGGGGGATTGAGTACTTC. It yields the protein CASSQAGQRGIEYF.

The rearrangement joins TRBV30 to TRBJ2-7; D is ambiguous. The CDR3 spans 13 residues. V gave up 0 bases and J gave up 5 bases, with 11 bases separating them. Germline V gene lookup returns CDR1 GTSNPN and CDR2 SVGIG (reference sequence). CDR3 bases: TGTGCCTGGAGTGTACAAACAGTAAACGAGCAGTACTTC. Translated: CAWSVQTVNEQYF.

The chain carries TRBV11-2 and TRBJ2-7; either TRBD1 or TRBD2 may fit D (5 bases each). Germline-derived CDR1 and CDR2 are SGHAT and FQNNGV. The CDR3 spans 13 residues. Trimming removed 1 base at V and 3 bases at J, with 7 bases between. In nucleotides, the CDR3 is TGTGCCAGCAGCTTAGGGGGGAACTACGAGCAGTACTTC. Translated, it gives CASSLGGNYEQYF.

The gene calls are TRBV30 and TRBJ1-2; D remains unclear. Between the trimmed V and J ends, which lost 1 base and 4 bases, there was a span of 7 bases. Per the germline V gene, CDR1 is GTSNPN and CDR2 is SVGIG (reference sequence). CDR3 length: 12 amino acids. CDR3 loop: CAWSGIVYGYTF. The DNA of the CDR3 is TGTGCCTGGAGTGGGATAGTCTATGGCTACACCTTC.

The V gene is TRBV10-3, the J gene TRBJ2-3; 14 bases line up with TRBD2. The germline V gene encodes CDR1 ENHRY and CDR2 SYGVKD. The CDR3 consists of 15 residues. The V gene end was trimmed by 10 bases and the J gene end by 3 bases; junction bases not matched to a gene: 6. The CDR3 DNA follows: TGTGCCACCACGGGACTAGCGGGAGTTACAGATACGCAGTATTTT. It encodes CATTGLAGVTDTQYF.

The chain has TRBV27 and TRBJ2-1; TRBD2 is a possible D gene (6 bases). CDR1 and CDR2 (germline): MNHEY, SMNVEV (reference sequence). Trimming pared 7 bases from V and 0 bases from J, leaving 10 bases between. CDR3 size: 14 residues. The DNA of the CDR3 is TGTGCCAGCAATGGGGGGATCTCCTACAATGAGCAGTTCTTC. Its translation is CASNGGISYNEQFF.

CDR3 region: CASSGDLVWPSEQYF. CDR3 DNA sequence: TGTGCCAGCAGTGGAGATTTAGTTTGGCCCTCCGAGCAGTACTTC. The gene calls are TRBV25-1 and TRBJ2-7; no firm D call. With 4 bases removed from V and 6 bases from J, the gap between germline ends came to 19 bases. The germline V gene encodes CDR1 MGHDK and CDR2 SYGVNS. The CDR3 is 15 amino acids.

The chain employs TRBV9 and TRBJ2-1, with 11 positions matching TRBD1. The CDR3 is made up of 16 amino acids. Germline values: CDR1 SGDLS, CDR2 YYNGEE. Trimming at V came to 4 bases and at J to 7 bases, leaving 10 bases not matched to a gene. DNA for the CDR3: TGTGCCAGCAGCCCGCTACCGGGACAGGGGGGTAATGAGCAGTTCTTC. This sequence encodes CASSPLPGQGGNEQFF.

This clone was detected only a few times. Other DNA sequences from this sample encode an identical CDR3 as well. The chain employs TRBV6-1 and TRBJ1-2; D is possibly TRBD1 (6 bases). Germline CDR1 MNHNS, CDR2 SASEGT. The V and J ends lost 6 bases and 2 bases respectively, with 10 bases between them. CDR3 length equals 13 residues. CDR3 nucleotide sequence: TGTGCCAGCAGGAGGACAGAGAACTATGGCTACACCTTC. It specifies CASRRTENYGYTF.

This clone was counted between two and nine times. The chain links TRBV14 to TRBJ2-7; perhaps D is TRBD1 or TRBD2 (5 bases each). CDR3 size: 14 residues. With 4 bases removed from V and 0 bases from J, the gap between germline ends came to 10 bases. Germline lookup yields CDR1 SGHDN and CDR2 FVKESK. In nucleotides, the CDR3 is TGTGCCAGCAGCCCCGGGGACCTCTCCTACGAGCAGTACTTC. Amino acids: CASSPGDLSYEQYF.

This clone was seen only once. V and J are TRBV4-3 and TRBJ1-1, with a possible D match to TRBD1 (6 bases). The CDR3 extends over 14 amino acids. The germline CDR1 and CDR2 sequences are LGHNA and YSLEER. V shed 4 bases and J shed 5 bases, with 14 bases lying between them. CDR3 loop: CASSRDRRGTEAFF. CDR3 DNA: TGCGCCAGCAGCCGAGACAGGAGGGGAACTGAAGCTTTCTTT.

This CDR3 reads CATSPLTSSYNEQFF. The CDR3 DNA sequence: TGTGCCACCTCACCTCTTACGAGCTCCTACAATGAGCAGTTCTTC. This chain joins TRBV19 and TRBJ2-1; the D is unclear. The CDR3 is 15 residues long. Trimming removed 10 bases at V and 0 bases at J, with 16 bases between. Germline V lookup: CDR1 LNHDA, CDR2 SQIVND (reference sequence).

This clone was seen a handful of times. V gene TRBV6-1 combines with J gene TRBJ1-5, with D uncertain. The CDR3 has 14 residues. CDR1 is MNHNS, CDR2 SASEGT, per germline. V was cut by 8 bases and J by 0 bases, with 11 bases left in between. This CDR3 is CASSTIISNQPQHF. CDR3 sequence (DNA): TGTGCCAGCTCGACAATCATTAGCAATCAGCCCCAGCATTTT.

The rearrangement uses TRBV30 and TRBJ1-1; 7 bases fit TRBD1. V lost 1 base and J lost 5; bases outside the gene matches: 10. This CDR3 has 15 amino acids. The germline CDR1 and CDR2 sequences are GTSNPN and SVGIG (reference sequence). The CDR3 nucleotides read TGTGCCTGGAGTGGAGCCACAGGGGCCGCAACTGAAGCTTTCTTT. As protein: CAWSGATGAATEAFF.

Only one count was recorded for this clone. The chain is built from TRBV2 and TRBJ2-7; D assignment may be TRBD1 or TRBD2 (5 bases each). The germline V gene has CDR1 SNHLY and CDR2 FYNNEI. The CDR3 has 13 amino acids. V was clipped by 6 bases and J by 3 bases, with 12 bases between them. This CDR3 reads CASSPTGHYEQYF. The DNA for the CDR3 is TGTGCCAGCAGCCCTACGGGGCACTACGAGCAGTACTTC.